The 20 T cell receptor beta chains below all came from one sample that was sequenced in a study of cytomegalovirus exposure and HLA in healthy donors (dated by TCRdb to the late 2010s). Libraries were constructed by the immunoSEQ multiplex PCR assay. For the multiplex PCR, a mixture combining 60 forward primers for TCR Vbeta segments and 13 reverse primers for TCR Jbeta segments was used. What TCRdb holds here is the immuneACCESS table cut down to in-frame rearrangements. Part of the clones is not present; checked against another copy, under half of the missing clones reflect an unresolved V gene, and the others are unexplained. In this sample the table shows 100,000 to 150,000 clones, 81% of which occur a single time. The ten largest clones take up around 2.3% of the sample. Sequencing was done on a sample of PBMCs. All receptors come from a woman aged 40 to 50 in good health and CMV-seronegative.

The chain links TRBV9 to TRBJ2-7; tentative D call: TRBD1 (6 bases). Germline V gene data show CDR1 as SGDLS and CDR2 as YYNGEE. The CDR3 covers 15 residues. The germline V and J ends were trimmed by 0 bases and 2 bases, with 12 bases remaining between them. CDR3 residues: CASSVALGATYEQYF. The CDR3 DNA is TGTGCCAGCAGCGTAGCGCTGGGGGCGACCTACGAGCAGTACTTC.

V gene TRBV6-5 combines with J gene TRBJ1-2; D uncertain. There are 16 residues in the CDR3. V was trimmed by 0 bases and J by 4 bases, leaving 15 bases between them. Germline lookup yields CDR1 MNHEY and CDR2 SVGAGI. The CDR3 region is CASSYSMAGSLYGYTF. The CDR3 region has the DNA TGTGCCAGCAGTTACTCGATGGCAGGCAGCCTCTATGGCTACACCTTC.

The rearrangement links TRBV14 to TRBJ1-1; D remains unclear. Trimming pared 1 base from V and 0 bases from J, leaving 6 bases between. The germline V gene has CDR1 SGHDN and CDR2 FVKESK. The CDR3 consists of 14 residues. CDR3 residues: CASSQAGMNTEAFF. The CDR3 region has the DNA TGTGCCAGCAGCCAAGCCGGGATGAACACTGAAGCTTTCTTT.

This clone was seen just once. This sequence joins TRBV7-9 and TRBJ1-2; unclear D gene. The V and J ends lost 1 base and 8 bases respectively, with 8 bases between them. The CDR3 loop spans 12 amino acids. The germline CDR1 and CDR2 sequences are SEHNR and FQNEAQ (reference sequence). CDR3 coding DNA: TGTGCCAGCAGCTTAGAGGGAGGAGGCTACACCTTC. It translates to CASSLEGGGYTF. The full variable domain, rest sourced from reference TRBV7-9 and TRBJ1-2, is DTGVSQNPRHKITKRGQNVTFRCDPISEHNRLYWYRQTLGQGPEFLTYFQNEAQLEKSRLLSDRFSAERPKGSFSTLEIQRTEQGDSAMYLCASSLEGGGYTFGSGTRLTVV.

The CDR3 nucleotides are TGTGCCAGCAGCCCACGGAACCTCACCGGGACAGGGTCCGAAAAACTGTTTTTT. This codes for CASSPRNLTGTGSEKLFF. This chain connects TRBV21-1 to TRBJ1-4; the D call of TRBD1 is as the table states it, not checked on the DNA. TRBV21-1 is classified as a pseudogene. This CDR3 spans 18 amino acids.

The CDR3 loop reads CASSLVAGMNTEAFF. CDR3 coding DNA: TGCGCCAGCAGCTTGGTGGCGGGCATGAACACTGAAGCTTTCTTT. This chain connects TRBV5-1 to TRBJ1-1; no clear D gene. The CDR3 runs 15 residues. Germline V gene sequence: CDR1 SGHRS, CDR2 YFSETQ. V was trimmed by 0 bases and J by 0 bases, leaving 9 bases between them.

This clone was detected a few times. Here the CDR3 DNA reads TGTGCCATCAGTGAGTTCGGTACCGGGGAGCTGTTTTTT. Its protein is CAISEFGTGELFF. The chain joins TRBV10-3 to TRBJ2-2; D gene ambiguous. The CDR3 is 13 amino acids. CDR1 and CDR2 (germline): ENHRY, SYGVKD. The germline V and J ends were trimmed by 1 base and 5 bases, with 5 bases remaining between them.

Written as DNA, the CDR3 is TGTGCCAGCAGCGAACCCGTCCGAACGGACTATGGCTACACCTTC. Translated, it gives CASSEPVRTDYGYTF. The chain has TRBV21-1 and TRBJ1-2. TRBV21-1 corresponds to a pseudogene. The CDR3 loop spans 15 amino acids.

The chain is built from TRBV5-1 and TRBJ2-7; 10 nucleotides match TRBD1. The CDR3 totals 15 residues. J was trimmed by 6 bases and V by 0 bases; bases with no gene match: 6. In germline, CDR1 is SGHRS, CDR2 YFSETQ. The CDR3 sequence is CASSLVGTGAGEQYF. In DNA, the CDR3 is TGCGCCAGCAGCTTGGTTGGGACAGGGGCGGGCGAGCAGTACTTC.

This clone was picked up one time. The chain couples TRBV11-2 to TRBJ2-7; 13 bases match TRBD2. Germline V gene lookup returns CDR1 SGHAT and CDR2 FQNNGV. Trimming took 7 bases from V and 6 from J; bases not matched to a gene: 6. The CDR3 is 14 amino acids. The CDR3 spells CASKLAGGASEQYF. CDR3 in DNA: TGTGCCAGCAAACTAGCGGGGGGGGCTAGCGAGCAGTACTTC.

The CDR3 bases are TGTGCCAGCAGTTACGGGGGAGCGGGTGTCGTGGAGACCCAGTACTTC. The encoded protein is CASSYGGAGVVETQYF. This chain links TRBV6-5 with TRBJ2-5; the D gene is possibly TRBD2 (6 bases). Germline CDR1 MNHEY, CDR2 SVGAGI. Trimming took 2 bases from V and 5 from J, leaving 18 bases between them. This CDR3 region has 16 residues.

V gene TRBV11-3 combines with J gene TRBJ1-1, with 8 bases fitting TRBD1. Unmatched junction bases numbered 10, after V lost 5 bases and J lost 5 bases. Germline CDR1 is SGHNT and CDR2 is YENEEA. The CDR3 extends over 15 amino acids. Here the CDR3 reads CASSTGQGGRTEAFF. The CDR3 DNA sequence: TGTGCCAGCAGCACCGGACAGGGAGGTCGGACTGAAGCTTTCTTT.

V is TRBV29-1 and J is TRBJ1-1; a possible D gene is TRBD1 (5 bases). From germline, CDR1 is SQVTM and CDR2 ANQGSEA. Trimming removed 4 bases from V and 4 bases from J, with 16 bases in between. This CDR3 is 14 amino acids long. The CDR3 DNA follows: TGCAGCGTTGTGGGGGGGAGTGGTAGCACTGAAGCTTTCTTT. Its protein product is CSVVGGSGSTEAFF.

The chain combines TRBV7-9 with TRBJ1-2, with 7 bases that match TRBD1. V lost 5 bases and J lost 0; bases outside the gene matches: 9. The CDR3 contains 16 residues. CDR1 and CDR2 (germline): SEHNR, FQNEAQ (reference sequence). The CDR3 is CASSPGDRRTNYGYTF. Written as DNA, the CDR3 is TGTGCCAGCAGCCCCGGGGACAGAAGGACTAACTATGGCTACACCTTC. Filled out from reference TRBV7-9 and TRBJ1-2, the complete variable domain reads DTGVSQNPRHKITKRGQNVTFRCDPISEHNRLYWYRQTLGQGPEFLTYFQNEAQLEKSRLLSDRFSAERPKGSFSTLEIQRTEQGDSAMYLCASSPGDRRTNYGYTFGSGTRLTVV.

The chain recombines TRBV6-5 with TRBJ2-5; D might be TRBD1 (6 bases). The J call may be incorrect, as the DNA end agrees better with TRBJ2-7. From germline, CDR1 is MNHEY and CDR2 SVGAGI. This CDR3 region has 13 residues. CDR3 residues: CASSGFGGAEQYF. The CDR3 region has the DNA TGTGCCAGCAGTGGCTTTGGGGGCGCCGAGCAGTACTTC.

V gene TRBV7-8 combines with J gene TRBJ2-1; 8 bases map to TRBD1. V lost 5 bases and J lost 6; bases outside the gene matches: 6. The CDR3 is 14 amino acids. From germline, CDR1 is SGHVS and CDR2 FQNEAQ. The CDR3 sequence: CASSRTGLVNEQFF. In DNA, the CDR3 is TGTGCCAGCAGCCGGACAGGGTTGGTCAATGAGCAGTTCTTC.

The V gene is TRBV11-2, the J gene TRBJ1-1; D is perhaps TRBD1 (5 bases). This CDR3 is 17 amino acids long. Between the trimmed V and J ends, which lost 1 base and 2 bases, there was a span of 17 bases. The germline V gene encodes CDR1 SGHAT and CDR2 FQNNGV. The CDR3 DNA reads TGTGCCAGCAGCTTAGCTATATTCCGGACAAGCAACACTGAAGCTTTCTTT. Protein: CASSLAIFRTSNTEAFF.

This chain links TRBV9 with TRBJ2-5; 7 bases match TRBD1. The CDR3 runs 15 residues. V lost 3 bases and J lost 3; bases outside the gene matches: 8. Germline V CDR1 and CDR2: SGDLS, YYNGEE. The CDR3 loop is CASSGTGVLEETQYF. CDR3 DNA: TGTGCCAGCAGCGGAACAGGGGTATTGGAAGAGACCCAGTACTTC.

Remarks on this clone: The sample holds other DNA sequences that translate to the same CDR3. J is TRBJ2-3 and V is TRBV5-1; TRBD2 agrees at 12 bases. Looked up from germline, CDR1 is SGHRS and CDR2 is YFSETQ. V was clipped by 0 bases and J by 1 base; unmatched bases: 0. The length of the CDR3 is 16 residues. CDR3 in amino acids: CASSLGLAGGTDTQYF. The DNA for the CDR3 is TGCGCCAGCAGCTTGGGACTAGCGGGGGGCACAGATACGCAGTATTTT.

The chain carries TRBV7-2 and TRBJ2-7; D might be TRBD2 (6 bases). Trimming took 0 bases from V and 3 from J, leaving 9 bases between them. This CDR3 has 14 residues. The germline CDR1 and CDR2 sequences are SGHTA and FQGNSA. CDR3 bases: TGTGCCAGCAGCTTAGCGCGGGATTACTACGAGCAGTACTTC. This gives the protein CASSLARDYYEQYF.